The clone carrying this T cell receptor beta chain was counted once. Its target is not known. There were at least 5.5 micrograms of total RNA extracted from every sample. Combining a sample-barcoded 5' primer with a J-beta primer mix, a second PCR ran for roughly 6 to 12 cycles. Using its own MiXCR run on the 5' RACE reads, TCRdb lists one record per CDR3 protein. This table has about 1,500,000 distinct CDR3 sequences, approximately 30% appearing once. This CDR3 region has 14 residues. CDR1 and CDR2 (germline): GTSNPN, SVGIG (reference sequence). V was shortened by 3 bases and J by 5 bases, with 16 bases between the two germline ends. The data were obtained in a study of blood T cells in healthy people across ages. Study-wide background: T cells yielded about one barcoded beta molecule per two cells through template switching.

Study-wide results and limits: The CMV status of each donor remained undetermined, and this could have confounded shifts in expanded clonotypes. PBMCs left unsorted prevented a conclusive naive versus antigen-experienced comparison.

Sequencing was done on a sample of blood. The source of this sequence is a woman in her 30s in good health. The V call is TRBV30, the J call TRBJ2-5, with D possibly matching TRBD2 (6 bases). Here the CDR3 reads CAWSSSPAGETQYF. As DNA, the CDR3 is TGTGCCTGGAGCTCAAGCCCTGCGGGGGAGACCCAGTACTTC.